This T cell receptor beta chain was documented in a study of spatial heterogeneity in lung cancer. Study observations and caveats: The study found ubiquitous expanded tumor TCRs in blood more at resection than follow-up.

This clonotype has a count of ten or more. Its antigen remains unidentified. All TCR cDNA molecules were individually tagged with a unique molecular identifier. TCRdb itself ran the 5' RACE reads through MiXCR, one entry per CDR3 protein. The sample consists of 30,000 to 35,000 distinct CDR3 sequences, under 11% of them appearing once. Time point: blood at routine non-recurrence follow-up after resection. This clonotype was obtained from a female donor with early-stage non-small cell lung cancer. This material consisted of PBMCs, taken at follow-up.

CDR3 amino acids: CASSQETKSLDTQYF. Written as DNA, the CDR3 is TGTGCCAGCAGCCAAGAAACCAAGTCGCTGGATACGCAGTATTTT. The chain employs TRBV4-2 and TRBJ2-3; D remains unclear. Trimming removed 0 bases from V and 6 bases from J, with 13 bases in between. Germline CDR1 is LGHNA and CDR2 is YNFKEQ. The CDR3 contains 15 residues.